These 25 T cell receptor beta chains share one sample of origin, sequenced in a study of T cells after yellow fever vaccination (dated 2019 in TCRdb). The library was prepared using 5' RACE. The data were produced on an Illumina HiSeq 2500. TCRdb applied fastp at Q25 and MiXCR to the public reads, then kept only in-frame beta chains. Each entry merges the rows of one CDR3 protein and shows their most common DNA and genes. The sample includes approximately 510,000 distinct CDR3 sequences, with 21% observed a single time. Clones ranked in the top ten supply roughly a sixth of the sample. The treatment or condition label, read with the paper, signifies: live attenuated yellow fever vaccine strain. Specimen: PBMCs, collected approximately 22 days after the first yellow fever vaccination. The origin of the receptors is a man aged 18 to 29 who received the YFV17D yellow fever vaccine.

The chain links TRBV6-1 to TRBJ1-3, with D possibly being TRBD1 (6 bases). The V end was cut by 10 bases, the J end by 0 bases, with 10 bases between. Germline assignment: CDR1 MNHNS and CDR2 SASEGT. This CDR3 comprises 13 residues. The CDR3 nucleotides read TGTGCCACCCGCAGGGGCTCTGGAAACACCATATATTTT. Residues: CATRRGSGNTIYF.

V usage is TRBV10-2 and J usage is TRBJ2-3, with no clear D. The CDR3 loop spans 13 amino acids. The germline CDR1 and CDR2 sequences are WSHSY and SAAADI. With 10 bases removed from V and 4 bases from J, the gap between germline ends came to 15 bases. The CDR3 DNA reads as TGCGCCACCACGGTCCCATCAGCAGATACGCAGTATTTT. It is translated as CATTVPSADTQYF.

The V gene is TRBV29-1, the J gene TRBJ1-1; D call uncertain. The germline V gene encodes CDR1 SQVTM and CDR2 ANQGSEA. CDR3 length: 12 residues. The CDR3 spells CRAGAMNTEAFF. CDR3 sequence (DNA): TGCAGAGCTGGAGCGATGAACACTGAAGCTTTCTTT. Full variable domain (missing parts from reference TRBV29-1 and TRBJ1-1): SAVISQKPSRDICQRGTSLTIQCQVDSQVTMMFWYRQQPGQSLTLIATANQGSEATYESGFVIDKFPISRPNLTFSTLTVSNMSPEDSSIYLCRAGAMNTEAFFGQGTRLTVV.

The rearrangement links TRBV12-3 or TRBV12-4 to TRBJ2-3; maybe TRBD2 (5 bases). Trimming took 6 bases from V and 4 from J, leaving 14 bases between them. The CDR3 sequence is 14 residues long. CDR3 DNA: TGTGCCAGCAGCCCTTCGGTGAGGGCAGATACGCAGTATTTT. Translated, it gives CASSPSVRADTQYF.

This clonotype was counted only a few times. The V and J genes are TRBV5-1 and TRBJ1-2, with no clear D. Trimming removed 3 bases from V and 0 bases from J, with 12 bases in between. CDR3 length: 15 residues. Germline V gene sequence: CDR1 SGHRS, CDR2 YFSETQ. The CDR3 sequence is CASSSLRDSNYGYTF. In DNA, the CDR3 is TGCGCCAGCAGCTCCCTCCGGGATTCTAACTATGGCTACACCTTC.

This chain links TRBV7-9 with TRBJ2-3, with D possibly being TRBD1 (5 bases). V dropped 5 bases and J dropped 5 bases, with 17 bases sitting between them. CDR1 and CDR2 from the germline V gene are SEHNR and FQNEAQ (reference sequence). The CDR3 is 15 residues long. CDR3 sequence reads: CASSQTGRAGDTQYF. The CDR3 DNA is TGTGCCAGCAGCCAAACCGGCAGGGCAGGAGATACGCAGTATTTT.

This clonotype was detected a few times. J is TRBJ2-5 and V is TRBV5-1; TRBD1 matches at 8 bases. The germline gives CDR1 SGHRS, CDR2 YFSETQ. After removal of 4 bases from V and 2 bases from J, the junction contained 7 bases not matched to a gene. CDR3 length: 15 amino acids. The CDR3, as DNA: TGCGCCAGCAGCCGGGCCGGGACAGGACAAGAGACCCAGTACTTC. This sequence encodes CASSRAGTGQETQYF.

This sequence joins TRBV18 and TRBJ1-1; TRBD1 matches 8 bases. The CDR3 contains 15 residues. The ends lost 5 bases at V and 1 base at J; junction bases unmatched: 6. Germline V lookup: CDR1 KGHSH, CDR2 LQKENI. CDR3 protein: CASSGPGTGNTEAFF. The CDR3 nucleotides read TGTGCCAGCTCAGGTCCCGGGACAGGGAACACTGAAGCTTTCTTT.

The chain uses TRBV20-1 and TRBJ2-5; perhaps TRBD1 as D (6 bases). This CDR3 comprises 13 residues. Germline CDR1 reads DFQATT; CDR2 reads SNEGSKA (reference sequence). V lost 3 bases and J lost 4, with 12 bases in between. CDR3 bases: TGCAGTGCTAGCTACTTAGGGGGAGAGACCCAGTACTTC. Residues: CSASYLGGETQYF.

The rearrangement links TRBV5-6 to TRBJ2-7, with a tentative D call TRBD1 (5 bases). Trimming cost V 1 base and J 5 bases, with 7 bases left between them. The CDR3 loop spans 12 amino acids. The germline V gene encodes CDR1 SGHDT and CDR2 YYEEEE. CDR3 protein: CASSLSGNEQYF. For the CDR3, the DNA is TGTGCCAGCAGCTTGTCAGGGAACGAGCAGTACTTC.

This clonotype appeared a few times. The rearrangement links TRBV12-3 or TRBV12-4 to TRBJ2-1, with D perhaps TRBD1 (5 bases). Trimming shortened V by 2 bases and J by 3 bases, and 11 bases separated the two germline ends. There are 15 residues in the CDR3. The CDR3 sequence: CASSLTRALYNEQFF. CDR3 nucleotide sequence: TGTGCCAGCAGTTTAACCAGGGCCCTCTACAATGAGCAGTTCTTC.

The chain uses TRBV20-1 and TRBJ2-3; TRBD1 aligns across 8 bases. The V and J ends lost 2 bases and 1 base, in that order; junction bases with no gene match: 5. In germline, CDR1 is DFQATT, CDR2 SNEGSKA (reference sequence). The CDR3 runs 15 residues. The CDR3, as DNA: TGCAGTGCTAGACAGGGGGCCGTCGGCACAGATACGCAGTATTTT. Its translation: CSARQGAVGTDTQYF.

The rearrangement uses TRBV20-1 and TRBJ1-5, with TRBD1 as a possible D gene (6 bases). CDR3 length: 15 residues. Trimming took 5 bases from V and 6 from J, leaving 20 bases between them. Germline lookup yields CDR1 DFQATT and CDR2 SNEGSKA (reference sequence). The CDR3 is CSAAGLLGAAQPQHF. CDR3 bases: TGCAGTGCTGCCGGGCTGCTGGGGGCGGCTCAGCCCCAGCATTTT.

This sequence joins TRBV28 and TRBJ2-7; TRBD1 matches 9 bases. V lost 5 bases, J lost 4 bases, and 9 bases stayed unmatched. This CDR3 comprises 15 residues. Germline CDR1 is MDHEN and CDR2 is SYDVKM. CDR3 in amino acids: CASSKPGQGEYEQYV. In nucleotides, the CDR3 is TGTGCCAGCAGTAAACCGGGACAGGGAGAATACGAGCAGTACGTC.

The chain uses TRBV7-9 and TRBJ2-1; D not resolved. Germline V CDR1 and CDR2: SEHNR, FQNEAQ (reference sequence). V lost 3 bases, J lost 8 bases, and 8 bases lay in between. The CDR3 extends over 12 amino acids. The CDR3 DNA sequence: TGTGCCAGCAGCTTCGCAACCGATGAGCAGTTCTTC. As protein: CASSFATDEQFF.

This clonotype was recorded many times. This chain links TRBV3-1 with TRBJ2-5, with 10 bases lining up with TRBD2. The germline gives CDR1 LGHDT, CDR2 YNNKEL (reference sequence). Trimming cost V 4 bases and J 5 bases; bases outside gene matches: 7. CDR3 length equals 15 residues. CDR3 coding DNA: TGTGCCAGCAGCCCCGGACTAGCGGTGGATGAGACCCAGTACTTC. Its protein product is CASSPGLAVDETQYF.

The V and J genes are TRBV4-1 and TRBJ2-1, with 7 bases aligning to TRBD2. The length of the CDR3 is 18 residues. The germline V gene has CDR1 MGHRA and CDR2 YSYEKL. V shed 8 bases and J 8 bases; nucleotides not matched to a gene: 24. The CDR3 region is CASRSTPWGLRPADEQFF. In DNA form, the CDR3 reads TGCGCCAGCCGATCCACCCCGTGGGGACTACGACCCGCGGATGAGCAGTTCTTC.

This rearrangement joins TRBV6-1 to TRBJ2-1; a possible D gene is TRBD2 (7 bases). The V end was cut by 6 bases, the J end by 8 bases, with 20 bases between. The CDR3 extends over 15 amino acids. CDR1 is MNHNS and CDR2 is SASEGT in the germline V gene. The CDR3 loop is CASSRRLGGGDEQFF. CDR3 coding DNA: TGTGCCAGCAGCCGTCGTCTTGGCGGGGGCGATGAGCAGTTCTTC.

This clonotype was detected a few times. The J gene is TRBJ1-4, the V gene TRBV7-2, with 9 bases lining up with TRBD1. CDR3 length: 12 amino acids. Germline loops: CDR1 SGHTA, CDR2 FQGNSA. With 8 bases clipped from V and 7 bases from J, the junction kept 2 bases outside the gene matches. CDR3 in DNA: TGTGCCAGCGGACAGGGGAGTGAAAAACTGTTTTTT. Residues: CASGQGSEKLFF. Drawing the rest from reference TRBV7-2 and TRBJ1-4, the complete variable domain is GAGVSQSPSNKVTEKGKDVELRCDPISGHTALYWYRQSLGQGLEFLIYFQGNSAPDKSGLPSDRFSAERTGGSVSTLTIQRTQQEDSAVYLCASGQGSEKLFFGSGTQLSVL.

V gene TRBV20-1 combines with J gene TRBJ1-2; D may be TRBD1 (5 bases). This CDR3 has 14 residues. V shed 0 bases and J shed 5 bases, with 13 bases lying between them. Germline values: CDR1 DFQATT, CDR2 SNEGSKA (reference sequence). This CDR3 reads CSARDGTLGYGYTF. DNA for the CDR3: TGCAGTGCTAGAGACGGGACCCTGGGTTATGGCTACACCTTC.

The chain combines TRBV7-2 with TRBJ2-1, with 13 nucleotides matching TRBD2. The V gene's germline CDR1 is SGHTA and CDR2 FQGNSA. The CDR3 length is 15 residues. V lost 5 bases to trimming and J lost 9 bases; unmatched junction nucleotides: 7. CDR3: CASSLDTSGGVEQFF. CDR3 DNA sequence: TGTGCCAGCAGCCTAGATACTAGCGGGGGGGTTGAGCAGTTCTTC.

This clonotype was seen a few times. The V call is TRBV12-3 or TRBV12-4, the J call TRBJ2-3; TRBD2 might be the D (6 bases). The CDR3 covers 17 residues. The V end was cut by 7 bases, the J end by 0 bases, with 20 bases between. CDR3: CASTPLGGAVSTDTQYF. DNA for the CDR3: TGTGCCAGCACCCCCTTGGGGGGAGCGGTGAGCACAGATACGCAGTATTTT.

The CDR3 region is CASSSPGGSKTEAFF. CDR3 in DNA: TGTGCCAGCAGCTCTCCAGGGGGAAGTAAAACTGAAGCTTTCTTT. The chain recombines TRBV7-6 with TRBJ1-1, with TRBD1 identical over 7 bases. Germline CDR1 SGHVS, CDR2 FNYEAQ. The CDR3 loop spans 15 amino acids. After removal of 4 bases from V and 5 bases from J, the junction contained 10 bases not matched to a gene.

The CDR3 region has the DNA TGTGCCAGCAGTTACTCGGGCAGGGGGCAGAGGGAGCAGTTCTTC. Residues: CASSYSGRGQREQFF. V and J are TRBV6-5 and TRBJ2-1, with TRBD1 matching over 8 bases. The CDR3 runs to 15 residues. With 0 bases clipped from V and 10 bases from J, the junction kept 8 bases outside the gene matches. Germline CDR1 reads MNHEY; CDR2 reads SVGAGI.

The table lists this clonotype with a few counts. The V call is TRBV19, the J call TRBJ2-5; 7 bases are a match to TRBD1. With V trimmed by 1 base and J by 0 bases, 2 bases remained unmatched. The germline V gene has CDR1 LNHDA and CDR2 SQIVND (reference sequence). There are 15 residues in the CDR3. The CDR3 DNA sequence: TGTGCCAGTAGTATAGTGGGGACAGACCAAGAGACCCAGTACTTC. This codes for CASSIVGTDQETQYF.